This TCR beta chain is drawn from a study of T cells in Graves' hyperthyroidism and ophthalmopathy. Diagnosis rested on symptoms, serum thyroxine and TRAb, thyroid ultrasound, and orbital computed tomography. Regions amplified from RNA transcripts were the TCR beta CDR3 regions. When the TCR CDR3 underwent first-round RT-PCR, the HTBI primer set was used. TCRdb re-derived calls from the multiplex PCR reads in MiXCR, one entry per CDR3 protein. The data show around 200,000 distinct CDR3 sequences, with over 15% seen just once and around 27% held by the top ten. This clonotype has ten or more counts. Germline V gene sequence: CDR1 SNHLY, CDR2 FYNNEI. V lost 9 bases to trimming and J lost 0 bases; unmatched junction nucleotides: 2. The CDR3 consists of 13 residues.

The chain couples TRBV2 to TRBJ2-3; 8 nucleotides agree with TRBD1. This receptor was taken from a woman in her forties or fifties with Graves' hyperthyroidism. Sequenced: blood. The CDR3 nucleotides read TGTGCCAGACAGGGGGACAGCACAGATACGCAGTATTTT. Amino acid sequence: CARQGDSTDTQYF.